These 2 T cell receptor beta chains came from one sample sequenced in a study of tumor and adjacent non-tumor tissue in lung cancer. TCRbeta libraries were built with three rounds of nested PCR, modified from ARM-PCR. MiXCR, applied by TCRdb to the multiplex PCR reads, yields one record per CDR3 protein. In the table there are about 76,000 distinct CDR3 sequences, about four fifths of which are singletons. No cell sorting was done before RNA was extracted from the tissue. More than 3 cm separated this lung sample from the edge of the tumor. Sequenced: distant non-tumor lung tissue. These receptors originate from a man aged 55 to 70 with non-small cell lung cancer.

The chain is built from TRBV5-6 and TRBJ1-1; TRBD1 might be the D (5 bases). The CDR3 sequence is 12 residues long. Germline loops: CDR1 SGHDT, CDR2 YYEEEE. The CDR3 nucleotides read TGTGCTATCAGCCTCAGGGTCACTGAAGCTTTCTTT. Translating it yields CAISLRVTEAFF.

Remarks on this clonotype: The junction differs from germline at one of its ends, possibly a read error. CDR3 in amino acids: CVSSLDRAPNSPLHF. For the CDR3, the DNA is TGTGTCAGCTCGCTCGACAGGGCCCCCAATTCACCCCTCCACTTT. This sequence joins TRBV18 and TRBJ1-6; 7 bases are a match to TRBD1. CDR1 is KGHSH, CDR2 LQKENI, per germline. This CDR3 region has 15 residues.